A single sample is the source of the 10 T cell receptor beta chains below, sequenced in a study of naive and memory T cell subsets. Findings of the study overall: A few larger clonotypes appeared in naive repertoires, especially CD8, possibly memory cells re-expressing CD45RA.

No cognate antigen is known for these TCRs. An equimolar mix of two oligonucleotides served as the beta constant-region primer for TRBC1 and TRBC2. Ligated cDNA was amplified by four rounds of PCR with nested alpha and beta constant-region primers and SP2. TCRdb called the UMI-ligation and nested PCR reads again in MiXCR, with one record for every CDR3 protein. Of 150,000 or so distinct CDR3 sequences detected, about 23% appear once; the ten largest clones hold roughly 0.1%. Sequencing was carried out using naive CD4+ T cells from blood. Receptors originate from a human donor in good health.

This clonotype was picked up a small number of times. The genes are TRBV7-2 and TRBJ2-2, with TRBD1 matching over 7 bases. Germline V gives CDR1 SGHTA, CDR2 FQGNSA. The ends lost 2 bases at V and 0 bases at J; junction bases unmatched: 6. The CDR3 spans 17 residues. CDR3 coding DNA: TGTGCCAGCAGCTTATTTATCGGGACAGCGAACACCGGGGAGCTGTTTTTT. This encodes CASSLFIGTANTGELFF. Based on the CDR3 plus reference TRBV7-2 and TRBJ2-2, the full variable domain is GAGVSQSPSNKVTEKGKDVELRCDPISGHTALYWYRQSLGQGLEFLIYFQGNSAPDKSGLPSDRFSAERTGGSVSTLTIQRTQQEDSAVYLCASSLFIGTANTGELFFGEGSRLTVL.

The chain joins TRBV7-2 to TRBJ2-1; 8 bases agree with TRBD2. The CDR3 sequence is 15 residues long. From germline, CDR1 is SGHTA and CDR2 FQGNSA. Unmatched junction bases numbered 9, after V lost 5 bases and J lost 6 bases. CDR3 amino acids: CASSGSGTRGNEQFF. DNA for the CDR3: TGTGCCAGCAGCGGCTCCGGGACTAGGGGCAATGAGCAGTTCTTC.

The chain combines TRBV6-2 or TRBV6-3 with TRBJ2-7; D ambiguous. Trimming cost V 7 bases and J 1 base, with 11 bases left between them. The length of the CDR3 is 13 residues. From germline, CDR1 is MNHEY and CDR2 SVGEGT. CDR3 amino acids: CASTPVGSYEQYF. The CDR3, as DNA: TGTGCCAGCACCCCGGTGGGGTCCTACGAGCAGTACTTC.

There are a few counts of this clonotype. This chain connects TRBV29-1 to TRBJ2-1; no clear D gene. Germline CDR1 SQVTM, CDR2 ANQGSEA. The CDR3 runs to 11 residues. Trimming removed 0 bases at V and 12 bases at J, with 9 bases between. This CDR3 reads CSVEDVPSQFF. CDR3 DNA: TGCAGCGTTGAAGATGTCCCTTCGCAGTTCTTC.

Only a few counts were recorded for this clonotype. This chain links TRBV20-1 with TRBJ1-5; a weak D match, TRBD1 (6 bases). The germline gives CDR1 DFQATT, CDR2 SNEGSKA (reference sequence). CDR3 length: 14 residues. V shed 6 bases and J shed 3 bases, with 15 bases lying between them. CDR3: CSATKGQLNQPQHF. CDR3 in DNA: TGCAGTGCGACCAAAGGACAGCTCAATCAGCCCCAGCATTTT.

The chain links TRBV12-3 or TRBV12-4 to TRBJ1-5; TRBD1 might be the D (5 bases). The V and J ends lost 5 bases and 4 bases respectively, with 15 bases between them. The CDR3 spans 15 residues. This CDR3 is CASSERGPENQPQHF. The CDR3 bases are TGTGCCAGCAGTGAGAGGGGCCCAGAAAATCAGCCCCAGCATTTT.

The rearrangement uses TRBV5-1 and TRBJ1-4, with D possibly matching TRBD1 (5 bases). The CDR3 is 16 residues long. CDR1 is SGHRS and CDR2 is YFSETQ in the germline V gene. With 0 bases removed from V and 1 base from J, the gap between germline ends came to 10 bases. The DNA for the CDR3 is TGCGCCAGCAGCTTGGATGGGGGAAGAACTAATGAAAAACTGTTTTTT. It codes for CASSLDGGRTNEKLFF.

The sample holds many counts of this clonotype. V usage is TRBV20-1 and J usage is TRBJ2-1, with 7 bases lining up with TRBD2. With 3 bases clipped from V and 4 bases from J, the junction kept 3 bases outside the gene matches. CDR3 length: 13 residues. Germline V gene sequence: CDR1 DFQATT, CDR2 SNEGSKA (reference sequence). CDR3 nucleotide sequence: TGCAGTGCTAGCGCGGGAGAGTACAATGAGCAGTTCTTC. It encodes CSASAGEYNEQFF.

The V and J genes are TRBV27 and TRBJ2-7; 13 bases are a match to TRBD2. After removal of 8 bases from V and 1 base from J, the junction contained 2 bases not matched to a gene. This CDR3 region has 14 residues. CDR1 MNHEY and CDR2 SMNVEV come from the germline V gene (reference sequence). CDR3 bases: TGTGCCAGCGCGGGACTAGCGGGATCCTACGAGCAGTACTTC. It encodes CASAGLAGSYEQYF.

This chain uses TRBV28 with TRBJ2-4; 14 bases map to TRBD2. With V trimmed by 6 bases and J by 7 bases, 17 bases remained unmatched. The CDR3 is 19 residues long. Germline-derived CDR1 and CDR2 are MDHEN and SYDVKM. The DNA for the CDR3 is TGTGCCAGCAGCCAATTCGGGACTGGACTAGCGGGAGGAGGCAACATTCAGTACTTC. Translation: CASSQFGTGLAGGGNIQYF. Combining the CDR3 with reference TRBV28 and TRBJ2-4 gives the whole variable domain DVKVTQSSRYLVKRTGEKVFLECVQDMDHENMFWYRQDPGLGLRLIYFSYDVKMKEKGDIPEGYSVSREKKERFSLILESASTNQTSMYLCASSQFGTGLAGGGNIQYFGAGTRLSVL.